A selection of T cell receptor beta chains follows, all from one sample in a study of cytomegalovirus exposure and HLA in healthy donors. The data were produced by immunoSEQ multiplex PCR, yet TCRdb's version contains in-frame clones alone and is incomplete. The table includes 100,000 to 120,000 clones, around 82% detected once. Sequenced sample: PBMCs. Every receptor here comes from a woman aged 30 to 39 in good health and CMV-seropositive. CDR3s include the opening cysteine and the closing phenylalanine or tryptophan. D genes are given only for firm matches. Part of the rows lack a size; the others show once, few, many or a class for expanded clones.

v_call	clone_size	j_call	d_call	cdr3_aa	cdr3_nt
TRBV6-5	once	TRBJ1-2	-	CATQGRGNFNYGYTF	TGTGCCACCCAGGGCAGGGGAAACTTTAACTATGGCTACACCTTC
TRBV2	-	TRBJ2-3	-	CASNLPGEGGNTQYF	TGTGCCAGCAACCTTCCGGGGGAAGGCGGAAATACGCAGTATTTT
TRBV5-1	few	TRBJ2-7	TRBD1	CASSLSGQAYEQYF	TGCGCCAGCAGCCTATCGGGACAGGCCTACGAGCAGTACTTC
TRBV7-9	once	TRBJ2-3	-	CASSLGPDTQYF	TGTGCCAGCAGCTTAGGTCCGGATACGCAGTATTTT
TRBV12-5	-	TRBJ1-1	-	CASGYWGRGPEAFF	TGTGCTAGTGGTTATTGGGGGCGTGGGCCTGAAGCTTTCTTT
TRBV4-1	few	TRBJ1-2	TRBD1	CASSQDPRGDIPSF	TGCGCCAGCAGCCAAGATCCCAGGGGGGACATCCCTTCCTTC
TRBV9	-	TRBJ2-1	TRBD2	CASSILGTSGSLLGNEQFF	TGTGCCAGCAGCATTCTCGGGACTAGCGGGAGTCTTTTGGGGAATGAGCAGTTCTTC
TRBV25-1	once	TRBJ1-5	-	CASSEVTWESNQPQHF	TGTGCCAGCAGTGAAGTAACGTGGGAGAGCAATCAGCCCCAGCATTTT
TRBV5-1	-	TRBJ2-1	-	CASSPRGNYNEQFF	TGCGCCAGCAGCCCAAGGGGGAACTACAATGAGCAGTTCTTC
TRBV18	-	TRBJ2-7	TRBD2	CASSRGGREDEQYF	TGTGCCAGCTCACGGGGCGGGAGGGAAGACGAGCAGTACTTC
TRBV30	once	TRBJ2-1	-	CALVAASYNEQFF	TGTGCCTTGGTAGCGGCATCCTACAATGAGCAGTTCTTC
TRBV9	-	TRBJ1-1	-	CASSQGNRVGTEAFF	TGTGCCAGCAGCCAAGGGAACAGGGTCGGCACTGAAGCTTTCTTT
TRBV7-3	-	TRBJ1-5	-	CASSLSDRQGHQPQHF	TGTGCCAGCAGCTTATCGGACCGTCAGGGTCATCAGCCCCAGCATTTT